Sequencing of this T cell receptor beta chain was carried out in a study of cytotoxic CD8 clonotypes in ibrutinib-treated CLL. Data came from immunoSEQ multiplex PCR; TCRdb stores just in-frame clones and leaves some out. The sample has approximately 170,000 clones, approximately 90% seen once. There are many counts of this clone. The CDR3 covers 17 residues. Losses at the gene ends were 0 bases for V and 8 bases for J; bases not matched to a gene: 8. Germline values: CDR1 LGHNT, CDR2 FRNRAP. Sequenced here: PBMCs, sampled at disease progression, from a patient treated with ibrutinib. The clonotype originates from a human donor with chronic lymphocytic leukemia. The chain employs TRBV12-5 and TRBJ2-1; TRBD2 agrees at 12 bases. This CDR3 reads CASGLVQTSGSPHEQFF. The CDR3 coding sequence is TGTGCTAGTGGTTTGGTCCAGACTAGCGGGAGTCCCCATGAGCAGTTCTTC. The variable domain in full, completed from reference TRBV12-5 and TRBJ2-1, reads DARVTQTPRHKVTEMGQEVTMRCQPILGHNTVFWYRQTMMQGLELLAYFRNRAPLDDSGMPKDRFSAEMPDATLATLKIQPSEPRDSAVYFCASGLVQTSGSPHEQFFGPGTRLTVL.